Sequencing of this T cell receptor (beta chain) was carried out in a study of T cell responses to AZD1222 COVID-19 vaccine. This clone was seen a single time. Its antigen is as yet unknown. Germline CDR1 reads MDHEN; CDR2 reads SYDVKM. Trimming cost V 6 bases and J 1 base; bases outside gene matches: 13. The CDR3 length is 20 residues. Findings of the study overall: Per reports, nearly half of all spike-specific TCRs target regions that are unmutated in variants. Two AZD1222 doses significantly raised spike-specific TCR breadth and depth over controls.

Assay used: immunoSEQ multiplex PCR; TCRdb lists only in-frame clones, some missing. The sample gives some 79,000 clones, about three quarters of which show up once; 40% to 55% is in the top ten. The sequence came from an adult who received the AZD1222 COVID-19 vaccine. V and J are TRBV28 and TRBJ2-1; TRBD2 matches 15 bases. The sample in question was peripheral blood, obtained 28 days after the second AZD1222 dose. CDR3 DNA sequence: TGTGCCAGCAGACAAAGGACTAGCGGGGGGGGTCCCCCTTCCTACAATGAGCAGTTCTTC. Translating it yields CASRQRTSGGGPPSYNEQFF.